The 8 T cell receptor beta chains presented below share a single source sample, sequenced in a study of T cells in Graves' hyperthyroidism and ophthalmopathy. Amplification of TCR beta CDR3 regions used RNA as the template. An initial round of RT-PCR targeting the TCR CDR3 relied on the HTBI primer set. TCRdb processed the multiplex PCR reads anew with MiXCR; each CDR3 protein has one entry. The repertoire includes almost 250,000 distinct CDR3 sequences, roughly 22% of them detected once, and under 40% sits in the top ten. The sequencing input was blood. These receptors were obtained from a woman in her thirties or forties with Graves' ophthalmopathy.

This clonotype was counted ten times or more. The chain combines TRBV7-3 with TRBJ2-6, with D possibly called TRBD1 or TRBD2 (5 bases each). The CDR3 extends over 15 amino acids. V was clipped by 2 bases and J by 4 bases, with 9 bases between them. The germline CDR1 and CDR2 sequences are SGHTA and FQGTGA. The CDR3 sequence is CASSLSGQGANVLTF. In DNA form, the CDR3 reads TGTGCCAGCAGCTTATCGGGGCAGGGGGCCAACGTCCTGACTTTC.

This clonotype was seen at least ten times. The chain employs TRBV20-1 and TRBJ1-1; no definite D call. Trimming cost V 5 bases and J 1 base, with 8 bases left between them. Per the germline V gene, CDR1 is DFQATT and CDR2 is SNEGSKA (reference sequence). This CDR3 has 12 amino acids. In DNA form, the CDR3 reads TGCAGTGCTCCAGCCTCGAACACTGAAGCTTTCTTT. Protein product: CSAPASNTEAFF.

In this sample, this clonotype turned up many times. The chain links TRBV20-1 to TRBJ2-7, with 8 bases aligning to TRBD2. Germline V gene sequence: CDR1 DFQATT, CDR2 SNEGSKA (reference sequence). Trimming cost V 0 bases and J 6 bases; bases outside gene matches: 10. The CDR3 spans 15 residues. CDR3 nucleotide sequence: TGCAGTGCTAGAGATTACGGGACTAGTTCCGCCGAGCAGTACTTC. Translated: CSARDYGTSSAEQYF.

This chain joins TRBV12-5 and TRBJ2-2, with 8 positions matching TRBD1. The germline gives CDR1 LGHNT, CDR2 FRNRAP. This CDR3 region has 17 residues. The V and J ends lost 2 bases and 5 bases, in that order; junction bases with no gene match: 10. The chain's CDR3 is CASGLSAGGVRTGELFF. In DNA, the CDR3 is TGTGCTAGTGGTTTGTCGGCAGGGGGCGTAAGGACCGGGGAGCTGTTTTTT. Variable domain in full (rest from reference TRBV12-5 and TRBJ2-2): DARVTQTPRHKVTEMGQEVTMRCQPILGHNTVFWYRQTMMQGLELLAYFRNRAPLDDSGMPKDRFSAEMPDATLATLKIQPSEPRDSAVYFCASGLSAGGVRTGELFFGEGSRLTVL.

There are many counts of this clonotype. The rearrangement links TRBV6-5 to TRBJ2-7; the D call may be TRBD1 or TRBD2 (6 bases each). The V and J ends lost 4 bases and 9 bases respectively, with 19 bases between them. The CDR3 contains 14 residues. Germline-derived CDR1 and CDR2 are MNHEY and SVGAGI. The CDR3 here is CASSSAGGPGRQYF. DNA of the CDR3: TGTGCCAGCAGTTCCGCCGGGGGCCCTGGTCGGCAGTACTTC.

This clonotype has a count of ten or more. This chain joins TRBV2 and TRBJ1-6, with 8 bases identical to TRBD1. The CDR3 is 13 amino acids. V shed 7 bases and J 7 bases; nucleotides not matched to a gene: 3. Germline V gives CDR1 SNHLY, CDR2 FYNNEI. This chain's CDR3 is CASNGQGNSPLHF. Written as DNA, the CDR3 is TGTGCCAGCAATGGACAGGGCAATTCACCCCTCCACTTT.

There are many counts of this clonotype. The CDR3 region is CASIESARGGLTEAFF. The CDR3 DNA sequence: TGTGCCAGCATAGAGTCGGCCCGAGGGGGCTTAACTGAAGCTTTCTTT. The chain couples TRBV11-2 to TRBJ1-1, with 7 bases lining up with TRBD1. The CDR3 has 16 residues. Germline CDR1 and CDR2: SGHAT and FQNNGV. Trimming at V came to 7 bases and at J to 5 bases, leaving 16 bases not matched to a gene.

The V gene is TRBV5-1, the J gene TRBJ2-2; possible D gene TRBD2, 5 bases. V was cut by 5 bases and J by 5 bases, with 16 bases left in between. The CDR3 is made up of 15 amino acids. Per the germline V gene, CDR1 is SGHRS and CDR2 is YFSETQ. The CDR3 loop is CASSPLGFGTGELFF. CDR3 nucleotides: TGCGCCAGCAGTCCACTAGGTTTCGGGACCGGGGAGCTGTTTTTT.